What follows describes a single T cell receptor beta chain. Its antigen is currently unknown. TCRdb's copy holds only in-frame clones and misses some; the assay was immunoSEQ multiplex PCR. The sample has 150,000 to 180,000 clones; roughly 90% are singletons. The sample is drawn from a study of T cell responses to AZD1222 COVID-19 vaccine. The study's findings and limits: An increase in Spike-specific TCR breadth and depth was observed after two AZD1222 doses.

Trimming removed 1 base from V and 7 bases from J; junction bases left unmatched: 7. CDR3 size: 16 residues. Germline V gene data show CDR1 as GTSNPN and CDR2 as SVGIG (reference sequence). Material: peripheral blood, obtained on day 0 of AZD1222 vaccination. This sequence joins TRBV30 and TRBJ2-1; 13 bases are shared with TRBD2. This TCR was sampled from an adult in good health. Here the CDR3 DNA reads TGTGCCTGGAGTGCCGGGACTAGCGGGGTGGGAAATGAGCAGTTCTTC. Protein: CAWSAGTSGVGNEQFF.